This T cell receptor (beta chain) is from a study of cytomegalovirus exposure and HLA in healthy donors. CDR1 and CDR2 from the germline V gene are SGHAT and FQNNGV. V gave up 5 bases and J gave up 4 bases, with 12 bases separating them. There are 13 residues in the CDR3. Comments on this clone: The antigen is undetermined.

PCR employed 60 Vbeta and 13 Jbeta primers. Libraries were prepared by immunoSEQ multiplex PCR; TCRdb keeps only in-frame clonotypes and omits some of them. The data hold around 120,000 clones, with approximately 76% observed a single time. General observations from the study: More clonal expansion characterized HLA-associated TCR beta chains than equally common others in a later analysis.

Specimen: PBMCs. The chain is built from TRBV11-2 and TRBJ2-7; D gene unclear. The source of this sequence is a man over 45 in good health and CMV-seropositive. In nucleotides, the CDR3 is TGTGCCAGCAGCGCCGACTTTGGATACGAGCAGTACTTC. It is translated as CASSADFGYEQYF.